These 28 T cell receptor beta chains were all obtained from the same sample, sequenced in a study of shared clonotypes between healthy human individuals. Positively selected for CCR7, the CD45RO-negative cells used as naive CD8 cells excluded terminally differentiated effector memory CD45RA+ cells. The data were produced by immunoSEQ multiplex PCR, yet TCRdb's version contains in-frame clones alone and is incomplete. There are roughly 2,000,000 clones in the sample; just under 95% occur only once, and 1.5% to 2% lies in the top ten. Sequenced: naive CD8+ T cells from PBMCs. The receptors were gathered from a man between 18 and 35 years old in good health. Some clones in this sample may be carry-over from other donors' samples.

This sequence joins TRBV29-1 and TRBJ1-2; 10 bases match TRBD1. Germline CDR1 SQVTM, CDR2 ANQGSEA. The trim removed 3 bases at V and 6 bases at J, leaving 13 bases unmatched. The CDR3 has 16 residues. CDR3 protein: CSVDPRDRGLEDGYTF. In DNA, the CDR3 is TGCAGCGTTGACCCTCGGGACAGGGGATTGGAGGATGGCTACACCTTC.

The chain recombines TRBV7-9 with TRBJ2-1; 7 positions agree with TRBD2. V trimming: 3 bases; J trimming: 2 bases; junction bases outside the gene matches: 7. Germline CDR1 reads SEHNR; CDR2 reads FQNEAQ (reference sequence). The CDR3 has 16 residues. CDR3 loop: CASSFSRGSAYNEQFF. DNA for the CDR3: TGTGCCAGCAGCTTTAGTCGCGGGAGCGCCTACAATGAGCAGTTCTTC.

The chain carries TRBV11-2 and TRBJ2-5, with D tentatively TRBD1 or TRBD2 (6 bases each). Germline V gene lookup returns CDR1 SGHAT and CDR2 FQNNGV. This CDR3 is 16 amino acids long. Trimming took 5 bases from V and 5 from J, leaving 21 bases between them. The chain's CDR3 is CASSPRVGGQGETQYF. Here the CDR3 DNA reads TGTGCCAGCAGCCCCCGGGTTGGGGGGCAAGGGGAGACCCAGTACTTC.

The chain joins TRBV5-6 to TRBJ2-7, with a possible D match to TRBD1 (7 bases). CDR1 and CDR2 (germline): SGHDT, YYEEEE. This CDR3 is built from 16 residues. With 1 base removed from V and 0 bases from J, the gap between germline ends came to 14 bases. The CDR3 reads CASSLRGTDYSYEQYF. CDR3 DNA: TGTGCCAGCAGCTTGCGCGGGACAGATTACTCCTACGAGCAGTACTTC.

Worth noting for this clone: The sample carries other DNA sequences with the same CDR3. The chain carries TRBV7-9 and TRBJ2-2; no definite D call. CDR3 length: 12 amino acids. V was pared by 3 bases and J by 6 bases, with 5 bases between. Germline assignment: CDR1 SEHNR and CDR2 FQNEAQ (reference sequence). The CDR3 sequence is CASSFSAGELFF. CDR3 sequence (DNA): TGTGCCAGCAGCTTCAGTGCCGGGGAGCTGTTTTTT.

This clone occurred once. The chain uses TRBV2 and TRBJ2-2; D call uncertain. The CDR3 is 14 residues long. The V and J ends lost 2 bases and 1 base respectively, with 5 bases between them. Germline V CDR1 and CDR2: SNHLY, FYNNEI. CDR3 coding DNA: TGTGCCAGCAGTGAACTCCTGAACACCGGGGAGCTGTTTTTT. Protein product: CASSELLNTGELFF.

In DNA form, the CDR3 reads TGCGCCAGCAGCCAAGATAGGGGAGCCTTGACCATATATTTT. Translated: CASSQDRGALTIYF. The V call is TRBV4-1, the J call TRBJ1-3; weak D call: TRBD1 (5 bases). Per the germline V gene, CDR1 is MGHRA and CDR2 is YSYEKL. The CDR3 is made up of 14 amino acids. The ends were cut back, 0 bases at V and 10 bases at J, with 13 bases in the middle.

The chain employs TRBV15 and TRBJ1-1; D might be TRBD1 (6 bases). CDR3 length equals 13 residues. Trimming took 2 bases from V and 8 from J, leaving 12 bases between them. The V gene's germline CDR1 is LNHNV and CDR2 YYDKDF (reference sequence). The CDR3: CATSRSQTGEAFF. The CDR3 DNA sequence: TGTGCCACCAGCAGATCCCAAACAGGGGAAGCTTTCTTT. Supplemented by reference TRBV15 and TRBJ1-1, the full variable domain reads DAMVIQNPRYQVTQFGKPVTLSCSQTLNHNVMYWYQQKSSQAPKLLFHYYDKDFNNEADTPDNFQSRRPNTSFCFLDIRSPGLGDTAMYLCATSRSQTGEAFFGQGTRLTVV.

The V and J genes are TRBV6-6 and TRBJ1-3, with a weak D call TRBD1 (5 bases). With 4 bases removed from V and 1 base from J, the gap between germline ends came to 8 bases. The CDR3 length is 14 residues. Germline CDR1 is MNHNY and CDR2 is SVGAGI (reference sequence). The CDR3 coding sequence is TGTGCCAGCAGTTCAGGGTGGTCTGGAAACACCATATATTTT. Its protein product is CASSSGWSGNTIYF.

Only a few counts were recorded for this clone. This chain joins TRBV19 and TRBJ1-1; no clear D gene. Germline loops: CDR1 LNHDA, CDR2 SQIVND (reference sequence). Trimming cost V 1 base and J 5 bases, with 8 bases left between them. The CDR3 is 13 residues long. CDR3 sequence (DNA): TGTGCCAGTAGTATAGCCCTCGGGACTGAAGCTTTCTTT. Translated, it gives CASSIALGTEAFF.

In this sample, this clone turned up once. Other DNA sequences within the sample encode an identical CDR3. This chain links TRBV19 with TRBJ2-1; D perhaps matches TRBD2 (6 bases). Per germline, CDR1 LNHDA and CDR2 SQIVND (reference sequence). Between the trimmed V and J ends, which lost 6 bases and 6 bases, there was a span of 6 bases. There are 11 residues in the CDR3. CDR3 sequence (DNA): TGTGCCAGTAGCGGGGGCAATGAGCAGTTCTTC. As protein: CASSGGNEQFF.

This chain joins TRBV4-1 and TRBJ2-1, with D perhaps matching TRBD2 (5 bases). The V end was cut by 1 base, the J end by 5 bases, with 18 bases between. In germline, CDR1 is MGHRA, CDR2 YSYEKL. CDR3 length: 17 residues. This chain's CDR3 is CASSQVLVALTNNEQFF. The CDR3 coding sequence is TGCGCCAGCAGCCAAGTATTGGTAGCGTTGACGAACAATGAGCAGTTCTTC.

The chain links TRBV11-3 to TRBJ1-1; D remains ambiguous. The germline CDR1 and CDR2 sequences are SGHNT and YENEEA. V lost 3 bases and J 4 bases, leaving 12 bases between the germline ends. This CDR3 is 14 amino acids long. This chain's CDR3 is CASSLEGEGTEAFF. CDR3 in DNA: TGTGCCAGCAGCTTGGAGGGTGAGGGCACTGAAGCTTTCTTT.

The chain uses TRBV28 and TRBJ1-5; no clear D. V lost 5 bases and J 2 bases, leaving 13 bases between the germline ends. The CDR3 spans 15 residues. CDR1 and CDR2 (germline): MDHEN, SYDVKM. CDR3 residues: CASSPDPAGNQPQHF. The CDR3 DNA is TGTGCCAGCAGTCCCGATCCAGCGGGCAATCAGCCCCAGCATTTT.

This chain uses TRBV11-2 with TRBJ1-3; D might be TRBD1 (6 bases). The CDR3 consists of 16 residues. V was clipped by 2 bases and J by 4 bases, with 15 bases between them. In germline, CDR1 is SGHAT, CDR2 FQNNGV. The CDR3 sequence is CASSLSARGRGNTIYF. As DNA, the CDR3 is TGTGCCAGCAGCTTATCAGCCCGGGGGCGAGGAAACACCATATATTTT.

Worth noting for this clone: Other DNA sequences in the same sample also yield this CDR3. V and J are TRBV29-1 and TRBJ1-2; D is undetermined. Germline V gene data show CDR1 as SQVTM and CDR2 as ANQGSEA. V gave up 7 bases and J gave up 3 bases, with 9 bases separating them. The CDR3 length is 11 residues. As DNA, the CDR3 is TGCAGCGCTCGGGGTGACTATGGCTACACCTTC. Translation gives CSARGDYGYTF.

The CDR3 spells CASSWGQGAQPQHF. The CDR3 nucleotides read TGTGCCAGCAGCTGGGGACAGGGGGCGCAGCCCCAGCATTTT. The chain is built from TRBV7-6 and TRBJ1-5; 12 bases agree with TRBD1. V dropped 4 bases and J dropped 7; count of bases not matched to a gene: 2. CDR3 size: 14 residues. CDR1 and CDR2 from the germline V gene are SGHVS and FNYEAQ.

The CDR3 bases are TGTGCCAGCAGCGTAGCGGGGGATCCCTATGGCTACACCTTC. It yields the protein CASSVAGDPYGYTF. The chain couples TRBV9 to TRBJ1-2, with a possible D match to TRBD1 (5 bases). This CDR3 region has 14 residues. The V gene's germline CDR1 is SGDLS and CDR2 YYNGEE. V was pared by 0 bases and J by 4 bases, with 10 bases between.

CDR3 nucleotide sequence: TGTGCCAGCAGCTTAGTTTGGGGAGAGCTAGAGACCCAGTACTTC. It yields the protein CASSLVWGELETQYF. V is TRBV11-2 and J is TRBJ2-5; possible D gene TRBD2, 5 bases. Germline V gene lookup returns CDR1 SGHAT and CDR2 FQNNGV. This CDR3 is built from 15 residues. Trimming took off 1 base at V and 4 bases at J, with 13 bases between the two ends.

The chain combines TRBV27 with TRBJ2-1; 13 bases line up with TRBD2. This CDR3 comprises 15 residues. Germline CDR1 reads MNHEY; CDR2 reads SMNVEV (reference sequence). The ends lost 10 bases at V and 3 bases at J; junction bases unmatched: 6. CDR3 sequence reads: CATRTSGRFYNEQFF. CDR3 coding DNA: TGTGCCACCAGGACTAGCGGGAGATTCTACAATGAGCAGTTCTTC.

The rearrangement uses TRBV9 and TRBJ1-1; 7 bases match TRBD1. This CDR3 has 16 amino acids. V lost 3 bases, J lost 1 base, and 9 bases stayed unmatched. CDR1 and CDR2 (germline): SGDLS, YYNGEE. This CDR3 reads CASSDSPRTGNTEAFF. CDR3 nucleotide sequence: TGTGCCAGCAGCGATTCTCCTCGGACAGGGAACACTGAAGCTTTCTTT.

The V call is TRBV18, the J call TRBJ1-4; 8 nucleotides agree with TRBD1. The CDR3 covers 16 residues. CDR1 and CDR2 from the germline V gene are KGHSH and LQKENI. The V and J ends lost 5 bases and 6 bases, in that order; junction bases with no gene match: 11. The CDR3 DNA reads TGTGCCAGCTCAGCGCCCCTCAGGGGGCGTTATGAAAAACTGTTTTTT. Translated, it gives CASSAPLRGRYEKLFF.

This rearrangement joins TRBV15 to TRBJ2-7, with D possibly being TRBD2 (6 bases). This CDR3 is built from 15 residues. Trimming removed 1 base at V and 2 bases at J, with 12 bases between. Germline loops: CDR1 LNHNV, CDR2 YYDKDF (reference sequence). The CDR3: CATSRVPGLTYEQYF. As DNA, the CDR3 is TGTGCCACCAGCAGAGTGCCGGGACTTACCTACGAGCAGTACTTC.

This clone has just one count. CDR3 amino acids: CATSRDRTGGASEAFF. The CDR3 DNA sequence: TGTGCCACCAGCAGAGATAGGACAGGGGGCGCATCTGAAGCTTTCTTT. V gene TRBV15 combines with J gene TRBJ1-1; TRBD1 aligns across 11 bases. Germline V gives CDR1 LNHNV, CDR2 YYDKDF (reference sequence). V lost 0 bases and J lost 6; bases outside the gene matches: 6. The CDR3 extends over 16 amino acids.

As regards this clone: The same CDR3 is also encoded by other DNA sequences in this sample. The chain joins TRBV14 to TRBJ1-5; D unresolved. The CDR3 length is 12 residues. CDR1 and CDR2 from the germline V gene are SGHDN and FVKESK. V was trimmed by 0 bases and J by 4 bases, leaving 1 base between them. The CDR3 sequence: CASSQENQPQHF. The CDR3 region has the DNA TGTGCCAGCAGCCAAGAGAATCAGCCCCAGCATTTT.

The rearrangement links TRBV27 to TRBJ2-7, with D possibly called TRBD1 or TRBD2 (6 bases each). CDR3 length equals 12 residues. Trimming took 10 bases from V and 2 from J, leaving 12 bases between them. CDR1 and CDR2 (germline): MNHEY, SMNVEV (reference sequence). The CDR3 region has the DNA TGTGCCACGATGGGGGGCCCCTACGAGCAGTACTTC. The encoded protein is CATMGGPYEQYF.

The V call is TRBV2, the J call TRBJ2-1; tentative D call: TRBD2 (6 bases). In germline, CDR1 is SNHLY, CDR2 FYNNEI. V was trimmed by 7 bases and J by 6 bases, leaving 13 bases between them. The CDR3 is 13 residues long. DNA of the CDR3: TGTGCCAGCAAGGCAGGAGGGGCCAATGAGCAGTTCTTC. Its translation: CASKAGGANEQFF.

Details on this clone: Distinct nucleotide sequences in the sample also encode this CDR3. J is TRBJ1-1 and V is TRBV19, with D uncertain. The CDR3 has 14 residues. Germline CDR1 LNHDA, CDR2 SQIVND (reference sequence). V was pared by 1 base and J by 2 bases, with 8 bases between. The CDR3 loop is CASSIGWGNTEAFF. The CDR3, as DNA: TGTGCCAGTAGTATAGGTTGGGGAAACACTGAAGCTTTCTTT.